These 17 T cell receptor beta chains share one sample of origin, sequenced in a study of HIV-infected patients and healthy controls. No cell fractionation was done, so the repertoire covers all unsorted peripheral blood T cells. About 480 ng RNA was reverse transcribed with alpha and beta constant-region primers. Each of the alpha and beta chains got its own library through chain-specific third strand synthesis with indices. TCRdb independently ran MiXCR on the 5' RACE reads; one entry per CDR3 protein. The sample gives some 10,000 distinct CDR3 sequences, under 6.5% of which show up once; approximately 7.7% is in the top ten. The sequenced sample was blood. The receptors stem from an adult in good health.

This clonotype was observed at least ten times. The V gene is TRBV20-1, the J gene TRBJ2-5; the D gene is possibly TRBD1 (5 bases). With 1 base removed from V and 1 base from J, the gap between germline ends came to 7 bases. Germline V CDR1 and CDR2: DFQATT, SNEGSKA (reference sequence). The CDR3 sequence is 13 residues long. The CDR3 here is CSARGGGQETQYF. For the CDR3, the DNA is TGCAGTGCTAGAGGGGGCGGCCAAGAGACCCAGTACTTC.

This clonotype has a count of ten or more. The chain couples TRBV27 to TRBJ2-5, with D perhaps TRBD1 (5 bases). Trimming took off 0 bases at V and 7 bases at J, with 15 bases between the two ends. CDR1 and CDR2 (germline): MNHEY, SMNVEV (reference sequence). The CDR3 length is 15 residues. The CDR3 loop reads CASSLSGRNPATQYF. CDR3 nucleotide sequence: TGTGCCAGCAGTTTATCGGGGCGGAATCCCGCGACCCAGTACTTC.

This clonotype was observed at least ten times. The J gene is TRBJ2-3, the V gene TRBV6-4; 10 nucleotides match TRBD2. The CDR3 length is 16 residues. The junction had 10 bases not matched to a gene; V was cut back by 6 bases and J by 4 bases. CDR1 and CDR2 (germline): MRHNA, SNTAGT. As DNA, the CDR3 is TGTGCCAGCAGAGCTACTAGCGGGATAGTGGCAGATACGCAGTATTTT. Its protein product is CASRATSGIVADTQYF.

By its share, this clonotype is medium-sized (0.01 to 0.1%). This sequence joins TRBV2 and TRBJ1-5; D is ambiguous. V was shortened by 1 base and J by 5 bases, with 6 bases between the two germline ends. There are 13 residues in the CDR3. CDR1 and CDR2 (germline): SNHLY, FYNNEI. In nucleotides, the CDR3 is TGTGCCAGCAGTGAAGGACCAGATCAGCCCCAGCATTTT. Translating gives CASSEGPDQPQHF.

The V and J genes are TRBV20-1 and TRBJ1-6, with a possible D match to TRBD1 (6 bases). Trimming shortened V by 5 bases and J by 0 bases, and 11 bases separated the two germline ends. The CDR3 spans 15 residues. The V gene's germline CDR1 is DFQATT and CDR2 SNEGSKA (reference sequence). The CDR3 DNA reads as TGCAGTGCTGATCAGGGGAGCTCCTATAATTCACCCCTCCACTTT. Translation: CSADQGSSYNSPLHF.

In this sample, this clonotype turned up many times. This chain links TRBV4-2 with TRBJ2-5; TRBD2 matches at 9 bases. Trimming at V came to 0 bases and at J to 6 bases, leaving 8 bases not matched to a gene. The CDR3 has 16 amino acids. Germline CDR1 is LGHNA and CDR2 is YNFKEQ. CDR3: CASSQDSAGGLKTQYF. The CDR3 DNA is TGTGCCAGCAGCCAAGATTCGGCGGGGGGGCTGAAGACCCAGTACTTC.

This clonotype qualifies as medium-sized (0.01 to 0.1%). The genes are TRBV7-2 and TRBJ1-1, with D unclear. Trimming left V 1 base short and J 3 bases short, with 9 bases between. The CDR3 is 14 amino acids. The germline gives CDR1 SGHTA, CDR2 FQGNSA. Here the CDR3 reads CASSLDRSYTEAFF. DNA for the CDR3: TGTGCCAGCAGCTTAGACAGATCCTACACTGAAGCTTTCTTT.

Within the sample, this clonotype is medium-sized (0.01 to 0.1%). The V gene is TRBV28, the J gene TRBJ2-6, with 8 positions matching TRBD1. Germline V gene lookup returns CDR1 MDHEN and CDR2 SYDVKM. The CDR3 has 16 amino acids. The J segment lost 4 bases and the V segment lost 3 bases, leaving 5 bases of the junction unmatched. DNA for the CDR3: TGTGCCAGCAGTTTGGGGACAGGAAGAGGGGCCAACGTCCTGACTTTC. Protein product: CASSLGTGRGANVLTF.

This clonotype was detected ten times or more. The chain has TRBV7-8 and TRBJ2-1, with a possible D match to TRBD2 (6 bases). The CDR3 is made up of 15 amino acids. The V end lost 5 bases, the J end lost 4 bases, and 15 bases lay between the germline ends. CDR1 is SGHVS and CDR2 is FQNEAQ in the germline V gene. The CDR3 DNA reads TGTGCCAGCAGCCGCCTTGGCGGGGCTTACAATGAGCAGTTCTTC. It codes for CASSRLGGAYNEQFF. The complete variable domain, with remaining parts taken from reference TRBV7-8 and TRBJ2-1, reads GAGVSQSPRYKVAKRGQDVALRCDPISGHVSLFWYQQALGQGPEFLTYFQNEAQLDKSGLPSDRFFAERPEGSVSTLKIQRTQQEDSAVYLCASSRLGGAYNEQFFGPGTRLTVL.

Sample share makes this clonotype medium-sized. This rearrangement joins TRBV5-5 to TRBJ1-4; no firm D call. The CDR3 runs to 16 residues. Deletions cut 4 bases from V and 3 bases from J, with 16 bases between. Germline lookup yields CDR1 SGHKS and CDR2 YYEKEE (reference sequence). CDR3 residues: CASSPTTWAANEKLFF. The CDR3 coding sequence is TGTGCCAGCAGCCCGACCACCTGGGCGGCTAATGAAAAACTGTTTTTT.

This clonotype came up many times. The chain recombines TRBV12-3 or TRBV12-4 with TRBJ2-5, with TRBD2 matching over 10 bases. Trimming took 7 bases from V and 4 from J; bases not matched to a gene: 6. The length of the CDR3 is 14 residues. CDR3 protein: CASISSGSPETQYF. Here the CDR3 DNA reads TGTGCCAGCATATCTAGCGGGAGCCCAGAGACCCAGTACTTC.

This clonotype was found many times. The rearrangement uses TRBV6-5 and TRBJ1-1; 7 positions match TRBD1. The junction had 6 bases not matched to a gene; V was cut back by 2 bases and J by 6 bases. The germline gives CDR1 MNHEY, CDR2 SVGAGI. This CDR3 is 14 amino acids long. CDR3 nucleotide sequence: TGTGCCAGCAGTTACACCAGGGGGGTTGCTGAAGCTTTCTTT. It yields the protein CASSYTRGVAEAFF.

This clonotype has ten or more counts. The chain couples TRBV24-1 to TRBJ2-7; 7 bases are shared with TRBD1. Germline values: CDR1 KGHDR, CDR2 SFDVKD. This CDR3 is built from 18 residues. V dropped 4 bases and J dropped 4; count of bases not matched to a gene: 18. The CDR3 DNA is TGTGCCACCAGTGACCCCCCCTACCCGGGACAGAGCCTTTACGAGCAGTACTTC. Translating it yields CATSDPPYPGQSLYEQYF.

In its sample, this clonotype is medium-sized. The gene calls are TRBV9 and TRBJ2-3; 13 bases map to TRBD2. Germline CDR1 SGDLS, CDR2 YYNGEE. The CDR3 is 19 residues long. V shed 3 bases, J shed 0 bases, and the junction held 10 bases outside the gene matches. CDR3 sequence: CASSDWTSGSSISTDTQYF. In DNA, the CDR3 is TGTGCCAGCAGCGACTGGACTAGCGGGAGTTCTATTAGCACAGATACGCAGTATTTT.

Within the sample, this clonotype is medium-sized. The gene calls are TRBV30 and TRBJ2-5; no clear D. Germline loops: CDR1 GTSNPN, CDR2 SVGIG (reference sequence). The length of the CDR3 is 11 residues. V gave up 4 bases and J gave up 2 bases, with 5 bases separating them. CDR3 sequence: CAWNYQETQYF. The CDR3 coding sequence is TGTGCCTGGAACTATCAAGAGACCCAGTACTTC.

CDR3 nucleotide sequence: TGTGCCAGCAGTCCGCGACTAGCGGGAGAAGCCGATACGCAGTATTTT. Residues: CASSPRLAGEADTQYF. The chain has TRBV12-3 or TRBV12-4 and TRBJ2-3; 12 bases are a match to TRBD2. J was trimmed by 6 bases and V by 5 bases; bases with no gene match: 9. The CDR3 totals 16 residues.

This clonotype is deemed medium-sized (0.01 to 0.1%). V and J are TRBV29-1 and TRBJ2-5; 9 nucleotides align to TRBD2. The CDR3 length is 13 residues. J was trimmed by 2 bases and V by 5 bases; bases with no gene match: 3. In germline, CDR1 is SQVTM, CDR2 ANQGSEA. The CDR3 reads CSVKTSGQETQYF. Here the CDR3 DNA reads TGCAGCGTTAAGACTAGCGGACAAGAGACCCAGTACTTC.